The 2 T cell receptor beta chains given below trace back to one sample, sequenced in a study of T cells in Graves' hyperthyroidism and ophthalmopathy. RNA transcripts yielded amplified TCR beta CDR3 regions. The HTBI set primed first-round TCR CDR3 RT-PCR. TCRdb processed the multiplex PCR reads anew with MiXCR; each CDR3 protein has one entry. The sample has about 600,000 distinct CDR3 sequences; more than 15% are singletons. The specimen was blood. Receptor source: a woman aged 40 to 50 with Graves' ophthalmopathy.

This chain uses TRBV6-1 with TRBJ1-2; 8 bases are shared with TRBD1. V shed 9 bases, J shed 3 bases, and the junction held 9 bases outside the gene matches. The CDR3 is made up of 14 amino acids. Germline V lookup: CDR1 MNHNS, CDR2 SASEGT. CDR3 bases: TGTGCCAGTACAAGGGACAGGTGGGACTATGGCTACACCTTC. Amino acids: CASTRDRWDYGYTF.

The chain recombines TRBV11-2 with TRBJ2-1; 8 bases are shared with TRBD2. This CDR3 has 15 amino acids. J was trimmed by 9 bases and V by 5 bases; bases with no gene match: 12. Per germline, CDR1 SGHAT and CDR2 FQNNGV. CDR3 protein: CASSQVSSGSSEQFF. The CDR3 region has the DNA TGTGCCAGCAGCCAAGTCTCGAGCGGGAGCAGTGAGCAGTTCTTC.